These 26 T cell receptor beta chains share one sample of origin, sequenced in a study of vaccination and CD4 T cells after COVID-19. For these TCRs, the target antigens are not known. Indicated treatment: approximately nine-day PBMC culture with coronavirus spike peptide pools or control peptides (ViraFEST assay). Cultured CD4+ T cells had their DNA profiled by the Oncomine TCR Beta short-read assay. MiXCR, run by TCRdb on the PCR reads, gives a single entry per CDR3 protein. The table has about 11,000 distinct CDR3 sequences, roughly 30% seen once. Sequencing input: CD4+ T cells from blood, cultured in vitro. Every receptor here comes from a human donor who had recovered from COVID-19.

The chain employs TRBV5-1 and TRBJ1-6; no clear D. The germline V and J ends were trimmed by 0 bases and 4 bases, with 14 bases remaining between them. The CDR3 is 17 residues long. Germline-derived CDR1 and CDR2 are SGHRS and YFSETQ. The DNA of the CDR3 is TGCGCCAGCAGCTTGGGGACCCGGCCAACGTATAATTCACCCCTCCACTTT. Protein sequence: CASSLGTRPTYNSPLHF.

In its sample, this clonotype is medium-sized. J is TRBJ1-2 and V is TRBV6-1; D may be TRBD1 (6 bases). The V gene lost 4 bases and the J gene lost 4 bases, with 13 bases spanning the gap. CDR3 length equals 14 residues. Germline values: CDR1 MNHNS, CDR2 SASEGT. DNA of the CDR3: TGTGCCAGCAGTGTAGGGGGGGTGGGCTATGGCTACACCTTC. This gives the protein CASSVGGVGYGYTF.

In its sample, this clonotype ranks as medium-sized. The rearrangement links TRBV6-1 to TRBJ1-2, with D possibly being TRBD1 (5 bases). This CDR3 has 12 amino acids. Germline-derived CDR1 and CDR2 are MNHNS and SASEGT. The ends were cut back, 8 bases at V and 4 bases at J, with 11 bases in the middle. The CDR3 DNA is TGTGCCAGCGGGGGAGAACTCTATGGCTACACCTTC. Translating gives CASGGELYGYTF.

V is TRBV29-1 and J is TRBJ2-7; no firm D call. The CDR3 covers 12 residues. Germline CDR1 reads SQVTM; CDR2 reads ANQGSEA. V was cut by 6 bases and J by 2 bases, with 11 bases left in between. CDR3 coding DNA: TGCAGCGTGAAGGGATCCCCCTACGAGCAGTACTTC. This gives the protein CSVKGSPYEQYF.

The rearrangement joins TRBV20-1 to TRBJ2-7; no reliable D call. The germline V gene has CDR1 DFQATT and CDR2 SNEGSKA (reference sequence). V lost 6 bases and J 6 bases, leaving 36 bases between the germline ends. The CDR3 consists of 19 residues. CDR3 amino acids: CSAQDLSLVWPRGDSEQYF. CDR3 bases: TGCAGTGCCCAGGATCTGTCCTTGGTTTGGCCTCGCGGAGATAGCGAGCAGTACTTC.

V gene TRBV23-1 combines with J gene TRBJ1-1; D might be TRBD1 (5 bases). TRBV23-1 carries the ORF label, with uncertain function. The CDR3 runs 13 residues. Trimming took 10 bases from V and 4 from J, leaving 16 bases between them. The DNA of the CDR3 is TGCGCCACGACGGACACATCGAGCACTGAAGCTTTCTTT. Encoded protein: CATTDTSSTEAFF.

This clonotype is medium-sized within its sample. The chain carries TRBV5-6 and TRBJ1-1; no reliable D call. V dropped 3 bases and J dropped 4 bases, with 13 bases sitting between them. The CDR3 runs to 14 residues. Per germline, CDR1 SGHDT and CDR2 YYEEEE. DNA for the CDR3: TGTGCCAGCAGCTCCAGGTTGGGGATCACTGAAGCTTTCTTT. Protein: CASSSRLGITEAFF.

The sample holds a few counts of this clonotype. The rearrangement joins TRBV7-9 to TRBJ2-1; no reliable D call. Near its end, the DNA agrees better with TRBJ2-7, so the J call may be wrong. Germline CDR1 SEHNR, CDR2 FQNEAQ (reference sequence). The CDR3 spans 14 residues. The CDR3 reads CASSFGPLYHEQYF. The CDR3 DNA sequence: TGTGCCAGCAGCTTCGGACCCCTTTACCACGAGCAGTACTTC.

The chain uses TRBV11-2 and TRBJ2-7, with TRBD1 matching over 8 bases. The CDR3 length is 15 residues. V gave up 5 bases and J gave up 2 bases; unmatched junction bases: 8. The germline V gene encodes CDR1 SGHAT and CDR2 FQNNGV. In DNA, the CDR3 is TGTGCCAGCAGCGGTATCAGGGGGCGCCCCTACGAGCAGTACTTC. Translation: CASSGIRGRPYEQYF. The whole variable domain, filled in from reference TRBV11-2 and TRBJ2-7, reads EAGVAQSPRYKIIEKRQSVAFWCNPISGHATLYWYQQILGQGPKLLIQFQNNGVVDDSQLPKDRFSAERLKGVDSTLKIQPAKLEDSAVYLCASSGIRGRPYEQYFGPGTRLTVT.

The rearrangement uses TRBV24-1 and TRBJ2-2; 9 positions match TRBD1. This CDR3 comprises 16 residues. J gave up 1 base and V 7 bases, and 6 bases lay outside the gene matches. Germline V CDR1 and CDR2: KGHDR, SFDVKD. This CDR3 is CATSDDRGKNTGELFF. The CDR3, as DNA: TGTGCCACCAGCGATGACAGGGGGAAGAACACCGGGGAGCTGTTTTTT.

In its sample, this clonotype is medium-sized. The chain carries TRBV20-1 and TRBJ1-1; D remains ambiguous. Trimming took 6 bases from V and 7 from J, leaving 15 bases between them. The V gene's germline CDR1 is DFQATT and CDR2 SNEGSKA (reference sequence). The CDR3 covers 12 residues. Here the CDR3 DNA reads TGCAGTGCCCCCACGGAGACGGATGAAGCTTTCTTT. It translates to CSAPTETDEAFF.

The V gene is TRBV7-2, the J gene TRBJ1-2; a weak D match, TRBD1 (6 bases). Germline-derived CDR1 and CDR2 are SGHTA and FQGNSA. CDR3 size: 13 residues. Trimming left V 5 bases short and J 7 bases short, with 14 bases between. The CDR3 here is CASSERGLGGYTF. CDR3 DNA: TGTGCCAGCAGCGAAAGGGGGTTGGGTGGCTACACCTTC. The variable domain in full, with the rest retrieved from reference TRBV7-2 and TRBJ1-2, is GAGVSQSPSNKVTEKGKDVELRCDPISGHTALYWYRQSLGQGLEFLIYFQGNSAPDKSGLPSDRFSAERTGGSVSTLTIQRTQQEDSAVYLCASSERGLGGYTFGSGTRLTVV.

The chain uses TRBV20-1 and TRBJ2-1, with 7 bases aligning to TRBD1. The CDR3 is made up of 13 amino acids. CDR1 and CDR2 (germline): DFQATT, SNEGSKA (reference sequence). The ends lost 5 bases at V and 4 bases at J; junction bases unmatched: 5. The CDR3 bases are TGCAGTGCTTTAACGGACAGGTACAATGAGCAGTTCTTC. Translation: CSALTDRYNEQFF.

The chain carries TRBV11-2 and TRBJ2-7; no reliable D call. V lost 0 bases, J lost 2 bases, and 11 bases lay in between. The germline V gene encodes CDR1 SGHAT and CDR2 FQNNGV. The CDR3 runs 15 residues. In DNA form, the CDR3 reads TGTGCCAGCAGCTTAGATCGGGCGGACCCCTACGAGCAGTACTTC. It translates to CASSLDRADPYEQYF.

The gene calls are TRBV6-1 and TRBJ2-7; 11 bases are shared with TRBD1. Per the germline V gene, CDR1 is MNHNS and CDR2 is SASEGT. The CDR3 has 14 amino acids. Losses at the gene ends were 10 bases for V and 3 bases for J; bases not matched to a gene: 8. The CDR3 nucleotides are TGTGCCACCAATCCGGGACAGGGGGTCTACGAGCAGTACTTC. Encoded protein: CATNPGQGVYEQYF.

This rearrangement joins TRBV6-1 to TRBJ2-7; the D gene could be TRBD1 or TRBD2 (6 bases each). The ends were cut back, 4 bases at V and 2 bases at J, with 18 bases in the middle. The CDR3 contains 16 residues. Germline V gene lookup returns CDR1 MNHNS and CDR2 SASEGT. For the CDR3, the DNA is TGTGCCAGCAGTGGGACACCTGGACGGGGGCCCTACGAGCAGTACTTC. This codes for CASSGTPGRGPYEQYF.

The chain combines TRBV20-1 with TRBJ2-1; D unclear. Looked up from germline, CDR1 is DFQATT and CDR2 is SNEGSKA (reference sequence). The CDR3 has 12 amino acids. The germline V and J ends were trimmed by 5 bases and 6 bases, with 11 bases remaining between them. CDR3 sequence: CSALLGGNEQFF. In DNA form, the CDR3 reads TGCAGTGCTCTCTTGGGTGGCAATGAGCAGTTCTTC.

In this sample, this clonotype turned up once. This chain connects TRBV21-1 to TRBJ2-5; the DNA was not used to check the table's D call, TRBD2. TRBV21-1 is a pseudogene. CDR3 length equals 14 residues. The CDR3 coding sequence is TGTGCCAGCAGCAAAATGCTAGCGGGAGAGACCCAGTACTTC. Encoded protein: CASSKMLAGETQYF.

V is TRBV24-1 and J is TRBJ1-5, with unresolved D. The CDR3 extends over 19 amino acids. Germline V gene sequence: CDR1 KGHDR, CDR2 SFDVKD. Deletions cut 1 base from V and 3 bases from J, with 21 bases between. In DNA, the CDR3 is TGTGCCACCAGTGATTTCCTCGACCTTGAACGGTTGCCCAATCAGCCCCAGCATTTT. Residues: CATSDFLDLERLPNQPQHF.

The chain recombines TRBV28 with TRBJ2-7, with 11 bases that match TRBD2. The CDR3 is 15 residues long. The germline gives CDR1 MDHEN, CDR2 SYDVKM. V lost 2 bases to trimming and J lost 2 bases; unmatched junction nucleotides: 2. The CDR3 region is CASSLHSGGAYEQYF. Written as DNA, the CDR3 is TGTGCCAGCAGTTTACATAGCGGGGGGGCCTACGAGCAGTACTTC.

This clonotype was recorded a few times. The CDR3 loop reads CASSLSTGGGNQPQHF. The CDR3 bases are TGTGCCAGCAGCTTGTCGACAGGGGGAGGCAATCAGCCCCAGCATTTT. The rearrangement uses TRBV5-8 and TRBJ1-5; 9 bases align to TRBD1. Per germline, CDR1 SGHTS and CDR2 YDEGEE. V trimming: 1 base; J trimming: 2 bases; junction bases outside the gene matches: 4. CDR3 length: 16 amino acids.

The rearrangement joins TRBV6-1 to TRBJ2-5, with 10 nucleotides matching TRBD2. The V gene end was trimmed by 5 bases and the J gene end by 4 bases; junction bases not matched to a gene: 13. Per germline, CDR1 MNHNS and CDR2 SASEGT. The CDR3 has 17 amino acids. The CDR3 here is CASSPPAGGQLGETQYF. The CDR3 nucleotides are TGTGCCAGCAGTCCCCCAGCGGGGGGGCAGTTAGGAGAGACCCAGTACTTC.

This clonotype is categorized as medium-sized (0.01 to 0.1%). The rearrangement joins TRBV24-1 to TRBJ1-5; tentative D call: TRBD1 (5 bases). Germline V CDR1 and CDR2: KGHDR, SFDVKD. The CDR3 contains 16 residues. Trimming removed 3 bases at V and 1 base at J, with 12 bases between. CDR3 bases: TGTGCCACCAGTGATGCCCGGCGGGGGAGCAATCAGCCCCAGCATTTT. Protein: CATSDARRGSNQPQHF.

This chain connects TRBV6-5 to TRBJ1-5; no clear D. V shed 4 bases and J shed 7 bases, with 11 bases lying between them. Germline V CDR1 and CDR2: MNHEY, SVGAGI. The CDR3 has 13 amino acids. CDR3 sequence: CASSLGDRQPQHF. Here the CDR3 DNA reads TGTGCCAGCAGTTTAGGTGATCGACAGCCCCAGCATTTT.

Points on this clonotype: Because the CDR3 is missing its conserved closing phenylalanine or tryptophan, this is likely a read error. This CDR3 reads CASSSGTGGLNEQFL. The CDR3 nucleotides are TGTGCCAGCAGTTCCGGGACAGGGGGCTTAAATGAGCAGTTCCTC. The chain employs TRBV6-2 or TRBV6-3 and TRBJ2-1; 12 nucleotides align to TRBD1. The CDR3 is 15 amino acids. The germline CDR1 and CDR2 sequences are MNHEY and SVGEGT. After removal of 4 bases from V and 7 bases from J, the junction contained 5 bases not matched to a gene.

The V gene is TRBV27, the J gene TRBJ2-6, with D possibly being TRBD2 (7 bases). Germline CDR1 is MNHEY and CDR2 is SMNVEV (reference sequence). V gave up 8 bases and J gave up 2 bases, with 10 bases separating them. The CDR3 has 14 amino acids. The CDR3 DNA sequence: TGTGCCAGCGGCGGGGGCGCTGGGGCCAACGTCCTGACTTTC. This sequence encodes CASGGGAGANVLTF.